The 25 T cell receptor beta chains below all came from one sample that was sequenced in a study of identical twins. TCRdb processed the 5' RACE reads anew with MiXCR; each CDR3 protein has one entry. The sample has around 1.7 million distinct CDR3 sequences; under 35% are singletons. Specimen: cord blood. The receptor set was obtained from a newborn girl in good health.

This rearrangement joins TRBV29-1 to TRBJ2-3, with a possible D match to TRBD2 (5 bases). Trimming shortened V by 2 bases and J by 3 bases, and 9 bases separated the two germline ends. This CDR3 has 13 amino acids. In germline, CDR1 is SQVTM, CDR2 ANQGSEA. This CDR3 is CSVETRATDTQYF. CDR3 DNA sequence: TGCAGCGTTGAAACTAGGGCGACAGATACGCAGTATTTT.

V and J are TRBV9 and TRBJ2-2, with D tentatively TRBD1 (7 bases). V gave up 8 bases and J gave up 2 bases, with 16 bases separating them. This CDR3 spans 15 amino acids. Germline V gives CDR1 SGDLS, CDR2 YYNGEE. In nucleotides, the CDR3 is TGTGCCAGTAACAGGGGACTGCTAAACACCGGGGAGCTGTTTTTT. It encodes CASNRGLLNTGELFF.

The chain employs TRBV28 and TRBJ2-5; TRBD2 matches 11 bases. The germline V gene has CDR1 MDHEN and CDR2 SYDVKM. The CDR3 runs 16 residues. The J segment lost 1 base and the V segment lost 6 bases, leaving 7 bases of the junction unmatched. The CDR3 DNA reads TGTGCCAGCAGAGGAGGGACTAGCGGAGTCCAAGAGACCCAGTACTTC. It codes for CASRGGTSGVQETQYF.

This clonotype occurred a few times. The chain employs TRBV5-1 and TRBJ2-3, with 9 bases fitting TRBD1. The CDR3 has 15 residues. The V gene end was trimmed by 1 base and the J gene end by 7 bases; junction bases not matched to a gene: 7. Germline CDR1 reads SGHRS; CDR2 reads YFSETQ. CDR3 in DNA: TGCGCCAGCAGCTTGATTGTGGACAGGGGCAATACGCAGTATTTT. It translates to CASSLIVDRGNTQYF.

The chain has TRBV27 and TRBJ2-1; 11 nucleotides align to TRBD2. Germline V gene sequence: CDR1 MNHEY, CDR2 SMNVEV (reference sequence). Trimming cost V 11 bases and J 2 bases; bases outside gene matches: 17. The CDR3 is 18 amino acids. Written as DNA, the CDR3 is TGTGCCGCCAGACCACTAGCGGGAGAAGGATCCCCCTACAATGAGCAGTTCTTC. Its protein product is CAARPLAGEGSPYNEQFF.

Ten or more counts support this clonotype. The genes are TRBV27 and TRBJ2-1; possibly TRBD2 for D (5 bases). V was trimmed by 8 bases and J by 0 bases, leaving 14 bases between them. CDR3 length equals 15 residues. The germline CDR1 and CDR2 sequences are MNHEY and SMNVEV (reference sequence). The CDR3 loop reads CASSLGVISYNEQFF. In DNA, the CDR3 is TGTGCCAGCTCCCTGGGAGTTATCTCCTACAATGAGCAGTTCTTC.

V and J are TRBV25-1 and TRBJ1-6; D remains ambiguous. Looked up from germline, CDR1 is MGHDK and CDR2 is SYGVNS. Trimming left V 3 bases short and J 4 bases short, with 13 bases between. The CDR3 has 16 amino acids. The CDR3 reads CASSEERGFYNSPLHF. DNA of the CDR3: TGTGCCAGCAGTGAGGAACGGGGTTTTTATAATTCACCCCTCCACTTT.

V usage is TRBV21-1 and J usage is TRBJ1-4; TRBD1 is the table's D call, not checked against the DNA. TRBV21-1 is listed as a pseudogene. CDR3 length equals 12 residues. CDR3: CAAGIPGEKLFF. CDR3 nucleotide sequence: TGTGCCGCAGGGATACCGGGAGAAAAACTGTTTTTT.

This clonotype was observed a handful of times. The chain links TRBV11-2 to TRBJ1-2, with a tentative D call TRBD1 (6 bases). Germline values: CDR1 SGHAT, CDR2 FQNNGV. The CDR3 is 15 residues long. Trimming cost V 0 bases and J 6 bases, with 14 bases left between them. The CDR3 loop reads CASSLDYPGENGYTF. CDR3 DNA: TGTGCCAGCAGCTTAGATTACCCAGGGGAGAATGGCTACACCTTC.

This clonotype was observed a handful of times. V gene TRBV6-5 combines with J gene TRBJ2-1; TRBD2 matches at 10 bases. The CDR3 extends over 15 amino acids. The V gene's germline CDR1 is MNHEY and CDR2 SVGAGI. V lost 6 bases to trimming and J lost 7 bases; unmatched junction nucleotides: 9. In nucleotides, the CDR3 is TGTGCCAGCAGACCAACTAGCGGGATATCTAATGAGCAGTTCTTC. This codes for CASRPTSGISNEQFF.

The chain has TRBV6-6 and TRBJ1-6, with 9 positions matching TRBD1. Germline assignment: CDR1 MNHNY and CDR2 SVGAGI (reference sequence). This CDR3 contains 15 residues. The junction had 7 bases not matched to a gene; V was cut back by 4 bases and J by 9 bases. CDR3 sequence reads: CASSSHDRGISPLHF. CDR3 coding DNA: TGTGCCAGCAGTTCCCACGACAGGGGGATTTCACCCCTCCACTTT.

The chain is built from TRBV12-3 or TRBV12-4 and TRBJ1-2, with no clear D. V lost 6 bases, J lost 4 bases, and 12 bases lay in between. This CDR3 is 13 amino acids long. DNA for the CDR3: TGTGCCAGCAGGTCCGTTATGGGCTATGGCTACACCTTC. Translation: CASRSVMGYGYTF.

This clonotype occurred a few times. The chain carries TRBV20-1 and TRBJ1-2; the match to TRBD1 covers 11 bases. CDR1 and CDR2 (germline): DFQATT, SNEGSKA (reference sequence). The CDR3 contains 13 residues. The V segment lost 5 bases and the J segment 6 bases; nucleotides outside the gene matches: 5. The CDR3 DNA follows: TGCAGTGCTTTCGGACAGGGGGCGAATGGCTACACCTTC. It codes for CSAFGQGANGYTF.

This clonotype was counted ten times or more. The genes are TRBV5-1 and TRBJ1-6; D may be TRBD1 (5 bases). The CDR3 contains 14 residues. Deletions cut 7 bases from V and 2 bases from J, with 10 bases between. Germline V gives CDR1 SGHRS, CDR2 YFSETQ. The CDR3 loop reads CASRQLAYNSPLHF. The CDR3 coding sequence is TGCGCCAGCCGACAGTTGGCCTATAATTCACCCCTCCACTTT.

The chain is built from TRBV14 and TRBJ2-1, with 10 nucleotides matching TRBD2. The J call may be in error: the DNA end matches TRBJ2-7 better. The CDR3 runs 19 residues. From germline, CDR1 is SGHDN and CDR2 FVKESK. CDR3 nucleotides: TGTGCCAGCAGCCAAGATGAGATATCCAGCGGGAGGGTTTACAATGAGCAGTACTTC. It is translated as CASSQDEISSGRVYNEQYF.

This clonotype was picked up a small number of times. The chain employs TRBV4-1 and TRBJ2-3; D is undetermined. There are 14 residues in the CDR3. Germline CDR1 is MGHRA and CDR2 is YSYEKL. V lost 3 bases and J 6 bases, leaving 13 bases between the germline ends. Here the CDR3 reads CASSQGGGGDTQYF. CDR3 nucleotide sequence: TGCGCCAGCAGCCAGGGCGGTGGTGGGGATACGCAGTATTTT.

This chain uses TRBV4-2 with TRBJ2-7, with 10 bases identical to TRBD2. Germline CDR1 LGHNA, CDR2 YNFKEQ. J gave up 0 bases and V 4 bases, and 6 bases lay outside the gene matches. The CDR3 totals 16 residues. CDR3 amino acids: CASSRSGTSDSYEQYF. The CDR3 bases are TGTGCCAGCAGCCGTTCCGGGACTAGCGACTCCTACGAGCAGTACTTC.

Note on this clonotype: A much larger clone lies a single base off, so this may be a read error. The chain carries TRBV6-2 or TRBV6-3 and TRBJ2-4; unclear D gene. The J call may be incorrect, as the DNA end agrees better with TRBJ2-7. Germline-derived CDR1 and CDR2 are MNHEY and SVGEGT. CDR3 length: 11 amino acids. The CDR3 DNA reads TGTGTCAGCAGACGCGACTACGAGCAGTACTTC. As protein: CVSRRDYEQYF.

The chain joins TRBV20-1 to TRBJ1-5, with 12 bases lining up with TRBD1. The CDR3 loop spans 13 amino acids. Per germline, CDR1 DFQATT and CDR2 SNEGSKA (reference sequence). CDR3 in amino acids: CRGGQGAWQPQHF. In DNA, the CDR3 is TGCAGGGGGGGACAGGGGGCTTGGCAGCCCCAGCATTTT.

V usage is TRBV12-3 or TRBV12-4 and J usage is TRBJ2-1, with TRBD2 matching 10 bases. CDR3 length: 15 amino acids. The V and J ends lost 6 bases and 0 bases, in that order; junction bases with no gene match: 2. CDR3 DNA: TGTGCCAGCAGAGGACTAGCGGCCTCCTACAATGAGCAGTTCTTC. Its protein is CASRGLAASYNEQFF.

V is TRBV12-3 or TRBV12-4 and J is TRBJ2-1; 9 nucleotides line up with TRBD2. The J segment lost 8 bases and the V segment lost 5 bases, leaving 10 bases of the junction unmatched. The CDR3 totals 15 residues. DNA for the CDR3: TGTGCCAGCAGTCGCGGGACTAGCACTCCCTATGAGCAGTTCTTC. Protein sequence: CASSRGTSTPYEQFF.

The chain couples TRBV12-3 or TRBV12-4 to TRBJ1-4; no reliable D call. Trimming took off 0 bases at V and 0 bases at J, with 5 bases between the two ends. The CDR3 is 15 residues long. The CDR3 bases are TGTGCCAGCAGTTTAGCGCAAACAACTAATGAAAAACTGTTTTTT. This codes for CASSLAQTTNEKLFF.

The V and J genes are TRBV20-1 and TRBJ2-7, with D maybe TRBD1 (5 bases). Germline V gene sequence: CDR1 DFQATT, CDR2 SNEGSKA (reference sequence). Trimming took 2 bases from V and 3 from J, leaving 11 bases between them. The CDR3 runs to 13 residues. CDR3 sequence (DNA): TGCAGTGCTAGACCATGGGGCGGCTACGAGCAGTACTTC. Its translation is CSARPWGGYEQYF.

Only a few counts were recorded for this clonotype. The chain has TRBV5-6 and TRBJ2-7; 8 nucleotides match TRBD2. This CDR3 contains 15 residues. Germline CDR1 SGHDT, CDR2 YYEEEE. The V and J ends lost 2 bases and 0 bases, in that order; junction bases with no gene match: 4. The CDR3 DNA reads TGTGCCAGCAGCTTAATAGCGGGAAGCTCCTACGAGCAGTACTTC. This gives the protein CASSLIAGSSYEQYF.

In this sample, this clonotype turned up a few times. The chain carries TRBV20-1 and TRBJ2-5, with TRBD2 matching over 9 bases. The CDR3 has 14 residues. After removal of 5 bases from V and 4 bases from J, the junction contained 8 bases not matched to a gene. Germline V gene data show CDR1 as DFQATT and CDR2 as SNEGSKA (reference sequence). CDR3 residues: CSAYLAGLGETQYF. The CDR3 nucleotides are TGCAGTGCTTATCTAGCGGGATTGGGAGAGACCCAGTACTTC.